One and the same sample provided the 8 T cell receptor beta chains below, sequenced in a study of blood T cell repertoires in COVID-19 (TCRdb year 2020). Libraries were made using the immunoSEQ multiplex PCR assay. TCRdb stores this immuneACCESS table with in-frame sequences only. Part of the clones is absent; in the studies checked, under half of the shortfall reflects unresolved V genes, and no reason is known for the rest. Within this sample are more than 45,000 clones, with around 90% of them counted one time only. 6.4% of the sample lies in the top ten. Sequencing input: peripheral blood. The origin of the receptors is a man between 65 and 85 years old with active COVID-19.

Only one count was recorded for this clone. This chain connects TRBV4-2 to TRBJ2-1, with 12 positions matching TRBD2. This CDR3 has 15 residues. Germline trimming cut 2 bases from V and 4 bases from J; bases unmatched to any gene: 0. Per the germline V gene, CDR1 is LGHNA and CDR2 is YNFKEQ. The CDR3 DNA follows: TGTGCCAGCAGCCAAACTAGCGGGGGGTACAATGAGCAGTTCTTC. Translated: CASSQTSGGYNEQFF.

The CDR3 is CATPPQSSYEQYF. In DNA form, the CDR3 reads TGTGCCACCCCCCCCCAAAGCTCTTACGAGCAGTACTTC. The rearrangement joins TRBV24-1 to TRBJ2-7; D remains unclear. Per germline, CDR1 KGHDR and CDR2 SFDVKD. V shed 9 bases and J shed 4 bases, with 15 bases lying between them. CDR3 length equals 13 residues.

V and J are TRBV5-8 and TRBJ1-1, with 11 positions matching TRBD1. CDR3 size: 16 residues. CDR1 and CDR2 (germline): SGHTS, YDEGEE. V lost 0 bases and J lost 7; bases outside the gene matches: 8. CDR3 amino acids: CASSLELGQGVVEAFF. In nucleotides, the CDR3 is TGTGCCAGCAGCTTGGAATTGGGACAGGGGGTTGTTGAAGCTTTCTTT.

The chain carries TRBV4-3 and TRBJ1-2, with TRBD1 as a possible D gene (6 bases). Per germline, CDR1 LGHNA and CDR2 YSLEER. CDR3 length: 16 amino acids. V dropped 2 bases and J dropped 3 bases, with 16 bases sitting between them. CDR3 in DNA: TGCGCCAGCAGCCAAATACAGGGCGATAACTACTATGGCTACACCTTC. Encoded protein: CASSQIQGDNYYGYTF.

This clone was observed a single time. The V gene is TRBV6-2 or TRBV6-3, the J gene TRBJ1-5; TRBD1 matches at 11 bases. The V and J ends lost 2 bases and 8 bases, in that order; junction bases with no gene match: 5. Germline V lookup: CDR1 MNHEY, CDR2 SVGEGT. The CDR3 has 15 amino acids. In DNA form, the CDR3 reads TGTGCCAGCAGTTACCGGGACAGGGGGGAGAAGCCCCAGCATTTT. It encodes CASSYRDRGEKPQHF.

This rearrangement joins TRBV25-1 to TRBJ1-2; D might be TRBD1 (6 bases). Trimming took 6 bases from V and 8 from J, leaving 22 bases between them. The germline gives CDR1 MGHDK, CDR2 SYGVNS. The CDR3 has 15 amino acids. CDR3 in DNA: TGTGCCAGCAGAATAGTGCCCGGGACATTCTCGGGCTACACCTTC. Its translation: CASRIVPGTFSGYTF.

The chain combines TRBV6-2 or TRBV6-3 with TRBJ1-6, with D uncertain. The V end lost 2 bases, the J end lost 10 bases, and 18 bases lay between the germline ends. The CDR3 covers 16 residues. The V gene's germline CDR1 is MNHEY and CDR2 SVGEGT. The CDR3 nucleotides are TGTGCCAGCAGTTACACTCCCACCTTGACTGGGTCACCCCTCCACTTT. Amino acids: CASSYTPTLTGSPLHF.

The chain links TRBV28 to TRBJ1-5; 8 nucleotides line up with TRBD1. The CDR3 has 16 residues. The V segment lost 2 bases and the J segment 7 bases; nucleotides outside the gene matches: 10. Germline-derived CDR1 and CDR2 are MDHEN and SYDVKM. CDR3 in amino acids: CASSLPGQGKGQPQHF. The CDR3 DNA reads as TGTGCCAGCAGTTTACCCGGACAGGGAAAAGGGCAGCCCCAGCATTTT.